This T cell receptor (beta chain) was profiled in a study of beta chain features in type 1 diabetes. The study, taken as a whole, reports: TCRB CDR3s were moderately but significantly shorter in Type 1 diabetes patients in all four CD4+ subsets.

Expressed TCRB transcripts got sequenced, as all isolated RNA was reverse transcribed. Data came from immunoSEQ multiplex PCR; TCRdb stores just in-frame clones and leaves some out. Found here are some 360,000 clones, roughly a tenth of them singletons; the top ten hold about 0.6%. Blood was drawn once from each donor into heparinised tubes. The draws averaged roughly 120 mL. Sorting of CD4+ naive, central memory, regulatory and stem cell-like memory cells was performed via CD45RO/CCR7/CD25/CD127/CD95/CD27. For this clone: Antigen unknown.

This clonotype was obtained from a man aged 25 to 45 with type 1 diabetes. Sequenced input: central memory CD4+ T cells from blood.

The CDR3, as DNA: TGTGCCAGCAGCCAAGAACAGGGGAGATACAATGAGCAGTTCTTC. This codes for CASSQEQGRYNEQFF. The chain carries TRBV5-4 and TRBJ2-1; TRBD1 matches 7 bases. V shed 4 bases, J shed 4 bases, and the junction held 8 bases outside the gene matches. Germline V gives CDR1 SGHNT, CDR2 YYREEE (reference sequence). This CDR3 contains 15 residues. Combining the CDR3 with reference TRBV5-4 and TRBJ2-1 gives the whole variable domain ETGVTQSPTHLIKTRGQQVTLRCSSQSGHNTVSWYQQALGQGPQFIFQYYREEENGRGNFPPRFSGLQFPNYSSELNVNALELDDSALYLCASSQEQGRYNEQFFGPGTRLTVL.